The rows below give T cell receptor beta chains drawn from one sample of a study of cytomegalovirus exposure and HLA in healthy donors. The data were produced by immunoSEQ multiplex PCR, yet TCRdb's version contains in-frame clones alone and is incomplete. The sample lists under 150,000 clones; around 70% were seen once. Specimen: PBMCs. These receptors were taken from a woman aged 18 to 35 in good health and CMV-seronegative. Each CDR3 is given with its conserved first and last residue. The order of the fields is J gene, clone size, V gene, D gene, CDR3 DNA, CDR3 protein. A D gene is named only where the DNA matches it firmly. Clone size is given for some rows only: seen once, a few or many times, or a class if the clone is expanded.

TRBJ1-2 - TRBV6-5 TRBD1 TGTGCCAGCAGTTCACAGGGGTTCGACTATGGCTACACCTTC CASSSQGFDYGYTF
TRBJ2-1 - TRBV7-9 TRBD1 TGTGCCAGCAGCACCGGGACAGCTCGGTGGAAGCAGTTCTTC CASSTGTARWKQFF
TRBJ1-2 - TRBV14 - TGTGCCAGCAGCCAAGACCCCCGTTATGGCTACACCTTC CASSQDPRYGYTF
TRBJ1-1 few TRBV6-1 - TGTGCCAGCCGAGAGGGCGGGGACACTGAAGCTTTCTTT CASREGGDTEAFF
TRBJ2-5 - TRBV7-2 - TGTGCCAGCAGCTCTTGGACTAAAGAAGAGACCCAGTACTTC CASSSWTKEETQYF
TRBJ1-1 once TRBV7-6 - TGTGCCAGCAGCTTAGGGGCAGGCCAAGGGAACACTGAAGCTTTCTTT CASSLGAGQGNTEAFF
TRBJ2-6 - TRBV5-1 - TGCGCCAGCAGCACCACTAACTCTGGGGCCAACGTCCTGACTTTC CASSTTNSGANVLTF
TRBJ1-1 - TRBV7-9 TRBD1 TGTGCCAGCAGCCCGGGACAGGATTTCACTGAAGCTTTCTTT CASSPGQDFTEAFF
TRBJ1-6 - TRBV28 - TGTGCCAGCAGTACAGGTCGGAGCTCCTATAATTCACCCCTCCACTTT CASSTGRSSYNSPLHF
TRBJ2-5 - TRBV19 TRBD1 TGTGCCAGTAGTATGGGACAGAGTTTCGGGGAGACCCAGTACTTC CASSMGQSFGETQYF